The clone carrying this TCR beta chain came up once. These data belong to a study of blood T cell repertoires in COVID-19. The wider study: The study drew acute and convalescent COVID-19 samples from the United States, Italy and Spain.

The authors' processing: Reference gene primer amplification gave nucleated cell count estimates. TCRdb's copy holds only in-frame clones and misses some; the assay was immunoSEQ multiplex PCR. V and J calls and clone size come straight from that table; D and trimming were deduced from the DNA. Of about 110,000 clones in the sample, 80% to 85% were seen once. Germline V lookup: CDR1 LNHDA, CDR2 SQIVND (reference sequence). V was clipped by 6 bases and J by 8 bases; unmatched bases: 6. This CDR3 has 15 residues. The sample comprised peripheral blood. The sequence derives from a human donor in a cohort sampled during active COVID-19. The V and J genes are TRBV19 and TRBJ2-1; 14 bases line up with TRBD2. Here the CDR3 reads CASRMTSGRVDEQFF. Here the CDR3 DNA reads TGTGCCAGTAGGATGACTAGCGGGAGGGTGGATGAGCAGTTCTTC.